Included here is one T cell receptor (beta chain) sequence, with context. This sample stems from a study of PD-1 blockade in classical Hodgkin lymphoma. Profiled with immunoSEQ multiplex PCR; TCRdb holds only in-frame clones, not every one. The top ten clones hold less than 0.5% of a sample with 25,000 to 30,000 clones, 70% to 90% of them seen once. Stated time point: cycle 4 day 1 (C4D1), after around six weeks of nivolumab. All the patients suffered relapse after autologous stem cell transplantation, and brentuximab vedotin exposure differed. From thawed PBMCs, CD4+ T cells were purified using magnetic negative selection. The ends were cut back, 2 bases at V and 3 bases at J, with 7 bases in the middle. This CDR3 spans 13 amino acids. CDR1 is SEHNR, CDR2 FQNEAQ, per germline (reference sequence).

The rearrangement links TRBV7-9 to TRBJ1-1; D gene uncertain. The TCR originated in a human donor with classical Hodgkin lymphoma. The specimen was CD4+ T cells from blood, collected before the fourth cycle of nivolumab. The DNA for the CDR3 is TGTGCCAGCAGCTTAAATGGGTACACTGAAGCTTTCTTT. Translated: CASSLNGYTEAFF.